The T cell receptor (beta chain) described here comes from a study of blood T cell repertoires in COVID-19. This clone was seen a single time. It was during active infection that Seattle patients were enrolled and then longitudinally followed. Looked up from germline, CDR1 is KGHSH and CDR2 is LQKENI. The CDR3 has 16 amino acids. The V gene end was trimmed by 5 bases and the J gene end by 5 bases; junction bases not matched to a gene: 12. Profiling relied on immunoSEQ multiplex PCR, and the TCRdb table lists in-frame clones only, not all of them. The repertoire has about 480,000 clones, roughly 89% of them found once; the top ten carry 0.75% to 0.9%.

This receptor was obtained from a man younger than 35 with COVID-19, enrolled during active disease. The chain is built from TRBV18 and TRBJ1-1, with 9 nucleotides matching TRBD1. Sequences were obtained from peripheral blood. The CDR3 loop is CASSTSGTGSGTEAFF. In nucleotides, the CDR3 is TGTGCCAGCTCAACCTCCGGGACAGGGAGTGGGACTGAAGCTTTCTTT.